Each of the 16 T cell receptor beta chains below was sequenced from the same sample in a study of CD8+ T cells in alopecia areata. CD4, CD8alpha, NKG2D, NKG2ACE and other markers were used to sort pooled cutaneous lymph node cells. Following RNA extraction, reverse transcription yielded cDNA that acted as the sequencing template. The assay was immunoSEQ multiplex PCR, and TCRdb's table has in-frame clones only and misses some. This sample has over 250,000 clones and no singletons, with 0.9% to 1.5% in the ten largest. Sequencing was done on a sample of CD4+ T cells sorted from a lymph node. Source of these receptors: a C3H/HeJ mouse with alopecia areata. MHC haplotype of the mouse line: H2-k.

For this clone: These gene names are mouse names. Read sequence stops 4 residues before the CDR3 end, and the germline J gene provides the missing end. Other nucleotide sequences from this sample produce the same CDR3. The V gene is TRBV1, the J gene TRBJ2-5, with D perhaps matching TRBD2 (5 bases). The CDR3 covers 14 residues. V lost 1 base and J lost 3, with 8 bases in between. Germline loops: CDR1 NSQYPW, CDR2 LRSPGD (reference sequence). CDR3 sequence: CTCSAGGVQDTQYF. CDR3 DNA, as far as it was read: TGCACCTGCAGTGCAGGTGGGGTACAAGAC.

As to this clone: Gene names denote mouse genes. The read ends 4 residues shy of where the CDR3 ends; the end is completed using the germline J gene. This sequence joins TRBV19 and TRBJ2-4; D is possibly TRBD1 (6 bases). The CDR3 is made up of 14 amino acids. In germline, CDR1 is FNHDT, CDR2 SITEND (reference sequence). Partial CDR3 DNA: TGTGCCAGCAGAAAACAGGGAGAGGGAAAC. It specifies CASRKQGEGN. The CDR3 as a whole reads CASRKQGEGNTLYF.

This clone has just a few counts. The gene names given are mouse names. The read stops 4 residues short of the end of the CDR3; the missing end is completed from the germline J gene. The rearrangement uses TRBV5 and TRBJ2-2; 8 nucleotides agree with TRBD2. Germline trimming cut 0 bases from V and 4 bases from J; bases unmatched to any gene: 7. There are 17 residues in the CDR3. The V gene's germline CDR1 is LGHNA and CDR2 YNLKQL (reference sequence). The CDR3 loop is CASSQDPGGWGTGQLYF. Partial CDR3 DNA: TGTGCCAGCAGCCAAGATCCTGGGGGGTGGGGCACCGGG.

Points on this clone: Gene labels here are mouse ones. The CDR3 end lies 4 residues beyond the end of the read and is filled in from the germline J gene. The chain carries TRBV12-1 and TRBJ1-1; possible D gene TRBD1, 6 bases. The CDR3 is 15 amino acids. V was pared by 0 bases and J by 0 bases, with 10 bases between. The germline CDR1 and CDR2 sequences are SGHSN and HYEKVE. CDR3 DNA, as far as it was read: TGTGCCAGCTCTCTCGCCGGGACAACAAACACA. It yields the protein CASSLAGTTNT. The entire CDR3 sequence reads CASSLAGTTNTEVFF.

The sample holds a few counts of this clone. Gene names refer to mouse genes. The read ends 4 residues early relative to the CDR3; the germline J gene fills the gap. The chain employs TRBV14 and TRBJ2-5; D gene ambiguous. The V gene's germline CDR1 is SGHDT and CDR2 FRDEAV. V shed 2 bases and J shed 0 bases, with 7 bases lying between them. The CDR3 is 14 amino acids. CDR3 sequence reads: CASSLTANQDTQYF. CDR3 bases read: TGTGCCAGCAGTTTAACAGCTAACCAAGAC. The variable domain in full, completed from reference TRBV14 and TRBJ2-5, reads EAGVTQSPRYAVLQEGQAVSFWCDPISGHDTLYWYQQPRDQGPQLLVYFRDEAVIDNSQLPSDRFSAVRPKGTNSTLKIQSAKQGDTATYLCASSLTANQDTQYFGPGTRLLVL.

This clone was seen only a few times. Mouse names are used for the genes. The read comes to an end 4 residues before the CDR3 does, leaving the germline J gene to fill in the end. The V and J genes are TRBV1 and TRBJ2-3, with D hard to call. Per germline, CDR1 NSQYPW and CDR2 LRSPGD (reference sequence). CDR3 length equals 14 residues. The V end lost 5 bases, the J end lost 0 bases, and 9 bases lay between the germline ends. CDR3 in amino acids: CTCSPTTSAETLYF. The CDR3 DNA, read in part, is TGCACCTGCAGTCCGACAACTAGTGCAGAA.

A word on this clone: Each gene name is a mouse one. Other DNA sequences in the same sample also yield this CDR3. This CDR3 is CASSPLGTSAETLYF. CDR3 DNA (partial): TGTGCCAGCAGCCCCCTGGGGACTAGTGCAGAA. The rearrangement links TRBV5 to TRBJ2-3, with TRBD2 as a possible D gene (6 bases). The read is 4 residues too short to cover the CDR3 end, so that end is filled in from the germline J gene. The germline V gene has CDR1 LGHNA and CDR2 YNLKQL (reference sequence). The V and J ends lost 4 bases and 0 bases respectively, with 11 bases between them. The CDR3 runs 15 residues.

Concerning this clone: Gene labels here are mouse ones. The missing CDR3 end, 4 residues past where the read stops, is filled in from the germline J gene. The chain is built from TRBV13-3 and TRBJ2-2; D is unclear. Trimming left V 1 base short and J 1 base short, with 5 bases between. This CDR3 is built from 14 residues. Germline CDR1 NNHDY, CDR2 SYVADS. CDR3 residues: CASSDRQNTGQLYF. The CDR3 DNA, read in part, is TGTGCCAGCAGTGATCGACAAAACACCGGG.

For this clone: The listed genes are named as in mouse. The read finishes 4 residues shy of the CDR3 end, and the germline J gene is used to complete it. Additional DNA sequences in this sample encode the identical CDR3. This chain joins TRBV5 and TRBJ2-7, with 7 bases fitting TRBD2. This CDR3 contains 13 residues. CDR1 is LGHNA, CDR2 YNLKQL, per germline (reference sequence). Partial CDR3 DNA: TGTGCCAGCAGCCAACCGGGGGGGTAT. Its protein is CASSQPGGY. The full CDR3 sequence reads CASSQPGGYEQYF.

Details on this clone: Here the gene names and germline are mouse. The CDR3 end falls 4 residues outside the read, so it is completed with the germline J gene. This sequence joins TRBV2 and TRBJ1-2, with 10 bases that match TRBD1. Trimming took 0 bases from V and 3 from J; bases not matched to a gene: 1. Germline V gene sequence: CDR1 LGHNA, CDR2 YSYQKL. The CDR3 sequence is 15 residues long. The CDR3 DNA, read in part, is TGTGCCAGCAGCCAAGAGGGGACAGGGGACTCC. Encoded protein: CASSQEGTGDS. The entire CDR3 reads CASSQEGTGDSDYTF.

As for this clone: The genes and germline here are from mouse. Read coverage stops 4 residues before the CDR3 terminus; the germline J gene supplies the remainder. Other DNA sequences in this sample translate to the same CDR3. The V call is TRBV5, the J call TRBJ2-7, with 11 bases fitting TRBD2. In germline, CDR1 is LGHNA, CDR2 YNLKQL (reference sequence). The CDR3 runs 14 residues. Partial CDR3 DNA: TGTGCCAGCAGCCCGGGACTGGGGGATTAT. Translating gives CASSPGLGDY. The full-length CDR3 reads as CASSPGLGDYEQYF.

This clone has ten or more counts. Gene names are the mouse ones. The CDR3 is cut off 4 residues early in the read; its end comes from the germline J gene. The sample has other DNA sequences that encode this CDR3 too. The rearrangement links TRBV14 to TRBJ2-2; D may be TRBD1 (6 bases). The length of the CDR3 is 15 residues. From germline, CDR1 is SGHDT and CDR2 FRDEAV. Trimming shortened V by 2 bases and J by 0 bases, and 8 bases separated the two germline ends. CDR3 sequence: CASSLGGANTGQLYF. The DNA read from the CDR3 is TGTGCCAGCAGTTTAGGGGGTGCAAACACCGGG. Filled out from reference TRBV14 and TRBJ2-2, the complete variable domain reads EAGVTQSPRYAVLQEGQAVSFWCDPISGHDTLYWYQQPRDQGPQLLVYFRDEAVIDNSQLPSDRFSAVRPKGTNSTLKIQSAKQGDTATYLCASSLGGANTGQLYFGEGSKLTVL.

This clone occurred a few times. Gene names are the mouse ones. Read coverage stops 4 residues before the CDR3 terminus; the germline J gene supplies the remainder. Other DNA sequences of this sample code for an identical CDR3. The chain has TRBV13-2 and TRBJ1-2, with TRBD1 matching over 8 bases. Germline CDR1 reads NNHNN; CDR2 reads SYGAGS (reference sequence). The V and J ends lost 0 bases and 2 bases, in that order; junction bases with no gene match: 0. This CDR3 comprises 14 residues. This CDR3 is CASGDGQGNSDYTF. Partial CDR3 DNA: TGTGCCAGCGGTGATGGACAGGGGAACTCC.

There are a few counts of this clone. Here the gene names and germline are mouse. The read ends 4 residues shy of where the CDR3 ends; the end is completed using the germline J gene. Within the sample, other DNA sequences also encode this same CDR3. The V gene is TRBV19, the J gene TRBJ1-1, with D maybe TRBD1 (6 bases). There are 15 residues in the CDR3. V was cut by 0 bases and J by 0 bases, with 9 bases left in between. CDR1 FNHDT and CDR2 SITEND come from the germline V gene (reference sequence). The CDR3 bases that were read are TGTGCCAGCAGTATAGCCGGGACAACAAACACA. Protein product: CASSIAGTTNT. In full, the CDR3 is CASSIAGTTNTEVFF.

With respect to this clone: Here the gene names and germline are mouse. The CDR3 goes on 4 residues after the read ends, and that part is filled in from the germline J gene. This chain links TRBV19 with TRBJ2-5; D possibly corresponds to TRBD1 (5 bases). This CDR3 has 14 residues. With 4 bases removed from V and 3 bases from J, the gap between germline ends came to 12 bases. Germline V gene sequence: CDR1 FNHDT, CDR2 SITEND (reference sequence). The chain's CDR3 is CASSLTRQQDTQYF. The sequenced part of the CDR3 DNA is TGTGCCAGCAGTCTAACCCGACAGCAAGAC.

In this sample, this clone turned up a few times. Gene names are mouse gene names. Read data end 4 residues before the CDR3 end; the end is taken from the germline J gene. This chain joins TRBV13-2 and TRBJ2-3; tentatively, D is TRBD2 (6 bases). The V gene's germline CDR1 is NNHNN and CDR2 SYGAGS (reference sequence). Trimming cost V 0 bases and J 2 bases, with 7 bases left between them. The CDR3 has 14 residues. The CDR3 sequence is CASGDAGVAETLYF. Incomplete CDR3 DNA: TGTGCCAGCGGTGATGCTGGGGTTGCAGAA.